This TCR beta chain derives from a study of blood T cell repertoires in COVID-19 (TCRdb year 2020). Notes on the research overall: Collaborator samples came from the United States, Italy and Spain and covered acute and convalescent phases of COVID-19. A freely available public database, intended as a resource for researchers studying the immune response to SARS-CoV-2, is where the repertoires were released. Subjects who had been exposed to COVID-19, were actively infected with it, or had recovered from it provided the deeply sampled blood TCRbeta repertoires that made up the dataset. The samples were drawn from two sources: the first 160 participants of the ongoing ImmuneRACE study, and 1,200 or so subjects contributed by 6 global collaborators. Where available, HLA class I and class II types were obtained from metadata supplied by the sample provider rather than from assay-based typing. The sample metadata nearly always contained a de-identified subject ID, COVID-19 status, age in years and sex. The prospective study material was composed of cDNA or gDNA derived from T cells, B-cell-depleted T cells, or PBMCs.

The immunoSEQ Assay, a bias-controlled multiplex PCR, was used to amplify TCRbeta CDR3 regions from genomic DNA. Regarding the original processing steps: Within the assay, amplification of reference gene primers was used to estimate how many nucleated cells each sample contained. To quantify the absolute abundance of each unique TCRbeta CDR3 rearrangement, sequence reads were collapsed and filtered. Productive Simpson clonality was computed per sample as the square root of Simpson's diversity index over productive rearrangements. TCRdb's version of the immuneACCESS table is confined to in-frame rearrangements and falls short of the full clone set. An unresolved V gene accounts for under half of the shortfall where checked; the remainder is of unknown origin. Clone size and the V and J calls come from that table; the DNA yielded D and trimming. The sample includes about 160,000 clones, with roughly 85% observed a single time. The ten largest clones take up over 3% of the sample.

Whole blood was collected in K2EDTA tubes by collaborating institutions according to the institutions' own protocols. For TCRbeta analysis, collaborator samples were shipped as frozen whole blood, as isolated PBMCs, or as DNA extracted from either sample type. As for this clone: Its antigen specificity is not known. No much larger clone is present one base from it, and per-base qualities are unavailable.

Study-wide conclusions, independent of this receptor: Clinical and demographic metadata were provided uncurated, with the amount varying by source and participant.

For CDR1 and CDR2, the germline V gene (reference sequence) lists LNHNV and YYDKDF. Trimming costs V 0 bases and J 5 bases, and their ends lie 19 bases apart. The CDR3 goes from the cysteine to the phenylalanine over 17 residues. CDR3 DNA is the only sequence kept; it has 51 bases, read in frame from the first base. This sequence was found in a human donor with acute or convalescent COVID-19. The donor label of this sample is uncertain. The sequence is built from TRBV15 and TRBJ1-1; no D gene is confidently identified. Specimen: peripheral blood. The DNA sequence is as follows: TGTGCCACCAGCAGAGAACCCTTATCGCGGGTAGGGACTGAAGCTTTCTTT. This yields the protein CATSREPLSRVGTEAFF.